These 21 T cell receptor beta chains share one sample of origin, sequenced in a study of blood T cell repertoires in COVID-19. TCRdb's copy holds only in-frame clones and misses some; the assay was immunoSEQ multiplex PCR. The sample yields 75,000 to 95,000 clones, about 87% seen once. Material for sequencing was peripheral blood. These receptors all stem from a man in his fifties or sixties with active COVID-19.

The chain recombines TRBV27 with TRBJ2-7; the D gene is possibly TRBD1 (5 bases). The CDR3 contains 13 residues. Germline lookup yields CDR1 MNHEY and CDR2 SMNVEV (reference sequence). Trimming shortened V by 8 bases and J by 2 bases, and 13 bases separated the two germline ends. The CDR3 sequence: CASCPTAAYEQYF. The CDR3 DNA sequence: TGTGCCAGCTGCCCGACAGCAGCCTACGAGCAGTACTTC.

This clone showed up just once. This chain links TRBV27 with TRBJ1-4; D is possibly TRBD1 (5 bases). This CDR3 has 14 amino acids. Trimming left V 2 bases short and J 7 bases short, with 11 bases between. Germline loops: CDR1 MNHEY, CDR2 SMNVEV (reference sequence). In DNA form, the CDR3 reads TGTGCCAGCAGTTTACAGGGAATAGGTGAAAAACTGTTTTTT. This translates into CASSLQGIGEKLFF.

The rearrangement joins TRBV13 to TRBJ1-2; possible D gene TRBD1, 6 bases. CDR1 is PRHDT and CDR2 is FYEKMQ in the germline V gene (reference sequence). V shed 6 bases and J shed 3 bases, with 11 bases lying between them. The CDR3 runs to 13 residues. Here the CDR3 reads CASSLQGDYGYTF. The CDR3, as DNA: TGTGCCAGCAGTCTACAGGGAGACTATGGCTACACCTTC.

This chain links TRBV5-1 with TRBJ1-2; 11 nucleotides line up with TRBD1. The CDR3 runs 14 residues. Germline CDR1 is SGHRS and CDR2 is YFSETQ. The V gene end was trimmed by 2 bases and the J gene end by 8 bases; junction bases not matched to a gene: 5. The CDR3 region has the DNA TGCGCCAGCAGCTTTGGACAGGGGGCCGGCGGCTACACCTTC. It yields the protein CASSFGQGAGGYTF.

The chain employs TRBV24-1 and TRBJ1-2; the D is unclear. The CDR3 is 12 amino acids. Per germline, CDR1 KGHDR and CDR2 SFDVKD. V was pared by 6 bases and J by 14 bases, with 18 bases between. The CDR3: CATSLGSSVRTF. The CDR3 region has the DNA TGTGCCACCAGTTTAGGGAGCTCTGTTAGGACCTTC.

The rearrangement links TRBV14 to TRBJ2-2, with 8 bases that match TRBD1. The CDR3 is made up of 19 amino acids. In germline, CDR1 is SGHDN, CDR2 FVKESK. With 0 bases clipped from V and 4 bases from J, the junction kept 13 bases outside the gene matches. The CDR3 loop is CASSQDGPSRTGPTGELFF. The CDR3 DNA sequence: TGTGCCAGCAGCCAAGACGGGCCTTCGAGGACAGGGCCCACCGGGGAGCTGTTTTTT. The entire variable domain, with the rest obtained from reference TRBV14 and TRBJ2-2, is as follows: EAGVTQFPSHSVIEKGQTVTLRCDPISGHDNLYWYRRVMGKEIKFLLHFVKESKQDESGMPNNRFLAERTGGTYSTLKVQPAELEDSGVYFCASSQDGPSRTGPTGELFFGEGSRLTVL.

The CDR3 DNA reads as TGTGCGTATACCGGGACAGGGAACACTGAAGCTTTCTTT. It encodes CAYTGTGNTEAFF. The chain has TRBV30 and TRBJ1-1, with 8 bases that match TRBD1. The CDR3 is 13 amino acids. Germline V gene lookup returns CDR1 GTSNPN and CDR2 SVGIG (reference sequence).

The chain is built from TRBV6-4 and TRBJ2-2; the D gene is possibly TRBD1 (6 bases). Trimming cost V 0 bases and J 5 bases, with 10 bases left between them. Germline V gene sequence: CDR1 MRHNA, CDR2 SNTAGT. This CDR3 has 15 amino acids. CDR3 loop: CASSDSNRETGELFF. As DNA, the CDR3 is TGTGCCAGCAGTGACTCGAACAGGGAAACCGGGGAGCTGTTTTTT.

The J gene is TRBJ2-2, the V gene TRBV7-9, with TRBD2 as a possible D gene (5 bases). Trimming cost V 8 bases and J 1 base, with 20 bases left between them. This CDR3 is built from 17 residues. Germline CDR1 SEHNR, CDR2 FQNEAQ (reference sequence). Here the CDR3 DNA reads TGTGCCAGCCCCACTGTCCAAAAGGGAGAGAACACCGGGGAGCTGTTTTTT. Amino acids: CASPTVQKGENTGELFF.

The chain links TRBV5-1 to TRBJ2-3, with D possibly being TRBD1 (5 bases). This CDR3 is 15 amino acids long. CDR1 SGHRS and CDR2 YFSETQ come from the germline V gene. The germline V and J ends were trimmed by 2 bases and 1 base, with 11 bases remaining between them. CDR3 coding DNA: TGCGCCAGCAGCTTTAAGGGGTTTGGCACAGATACGCAGTATTTT. This codes for CASSFKGFGTDTQYF.

As DNA, the CDR3 is TGTGCCAGTAGTATCGGGGGTCAGCCCCAGCATTTT. Translated, it gives CASSIGGQPQHF. The chain joins TRBV19 to TRBJ1-5, with D possibly being TRBD1 (5 bases). Between the trimmed V and J ends, which lost 3 bases and 6 bases, there was a span of 6 bases. The CDR3 loop spans 12 amino acids. The germline V gene encodes CDR1 LNHDA and CDR2 SQIVND (reference sequence).

A few counts support this clone. This chain joins TRBV5-5 and TRBJ2-3, with a weak D call TRBD2 (5 bases). CDR1 and CDR2 from the germline V gene are SGHKS and YYEKEE (reference sequence). This CDR3 is built from 15 residues. The V and J ends lost 1 base and 2 bases respectively, with 11 bases between them. CDR3 region: CASSLRERNTDTQYF. The CDR3 nucleotides read TGTGCCAGCAGCTTGCGAGAGCGGAACACAGATACGCAGTATTTT.

This sequence joins TRBV7-7 and TRBJ2-1; maybe TRBD2 (6 bases). The CDR3 runs 15 residues. Trimming took off 5 bases at V and 0 bases at J, with 11 bases between the two ends. The germline V gene has CDR1 SSHAT and CDR2 FNYEAQ (reference sequence). The CDR3 region is CASSPSTSSYNEQFF. DNA of the CDR3: TGTGCCAGCAGCCCGTCGACTAGCTCCTACAATGAGCAGTTCTTC.

The chain joins TRBV5-4 to TRBJ2-7; D is possibly TRBD2 (6 bases). There are 14 residues in the CDR3. Deletions cut 1 base from V and 3 bases from J, with 11 bases between. CDR1 is SGHNT and CDR2 is YYREEE in the germline V gene (reference sequence). The CDR3 spells CASSLRGKIYEQYF. In nucleotides, the CDR3 is TGTGCCAGCAGCTTGCGCGGGAAGATCTACGAGCAGTACTTC. The full variable domain, rest sourced from reference TRBV5-4 and TRBJ2-7, is ETGVTQSPTHLIKTRGQQVTLRCSSQSGHNTVSWYQQALGQGPQFIFQYYREEENGRGNFPPRFSGLQFPNYSSELNVNALELDDSALYLCASSLRGKIYEQYFGPGTRLTVT.

V and J are TRBV5-4 and TRBJ2-5; TRBD1 is a possible D gene (5 bases). Deletions cut 1 base from V and 1 base from J, with 8 bases between. The CDR3 runs to 14 residues. Germline loops: CDR1 SGHNT, CDR2 YYREEE (reference sequence). The CDR3 nucleotides are TGTGCCAGCAGCTTGATGGACATCCAAGAGACCCAGTACTTC. Translating it yields CASSLMDIQETQYF.

V is TRBV5-1 and J is TRBJ1-2; unclear D gene. There are 13 residues in the CDR3. Trimming removed 1 base from V and 7 bases from J, with 11 bases in between. Per the germline V gene, CDR1 is SGHRS and CDR2 is YFSETQ. CDR3 in amino acids: CASSLFGIRGYTF. CDR3 coding DNA: TGCGCCAGCAGCTTGTTCGGGATTCGTGGCTACACCTTC. Variable domain in full (rest from reference TRBV5-1 and TRBJ1-2): KAGVTQTPRYLIKTRGQQVTLSCSPISGHRSVSWYQQTPGQGLQFLFEYFSETQRNKGNFPGRFSGRQFSNSRSEMNVSTLELGDSALYLCASSLFGIRGYTFGSGTRLTVV.

V usage is TRBV7-3 and J usage is TRBJ2-1; 7 positions agree with TRBD1. Per the germline V gene, CDR1 is SGHTA and CDR2 is FQGTGA. This CDR3 spans 15 amino acids. With V trimmed by 0 bases and J by 3 bases, 2 bases remained unmatched. CDR3 sequence (DNA): TGTGCCAGCAGCTTAACAAGGGACAGCTACAATGAGCAGTTCTTC. This sequence encodes CASSLTRDSYNEQFF.

The rearrangement joins TRBV27 to TRBJ2-7, with D maybe TRBD1 (8 bases). This CDR3 has 15 residues. The germline gives CDR1 MNHEY, CDR2 SMNVEV (reference sequence). V dropped 6 bases and J dropped 0 bases, with 15 bases sitting between them. The CDR3 region has the DNA TGTGCCAGCAGAGGGGACAGGACTAGCTCCTACGAGCAGTACTTC. It yields the protein CASRGDRTSSYEQYF.

V and J are TRBV5-6 and TRBJ1-1; 7 bases align to TRBD1. From germline, CDR1 is SGHDT and CDR2 YYEEEE. The CDR3 runs to 16 residues. The trim removed 4 bases at V and 0 bases at J, leaving 9 bases unmatched. The CDR3 is CASSLGTAFMNTEAFF. The CDR3 nucleotides are TGTGCCAGCAGCCTCGGGACAGCTTTCATGAACACTGAAGCTTTCTTT.

The gene calls are TRBV27 and TRBJ2-5; D is undetermined. Germline assignment: CDR1 MNHEY and CDR2 SMNVEV (reference sequence). This CDR3 contains 13 residues. Trimming removed 4 bases at V and 2 bases at J, with 8 bases between. CDR3 sequence: CASSYSQQETQYF. DNA of the CDR3: TGTGCCAGCAGTTACAGCCAACAAGAGACCCAGTACTTC.

Only one count was recorded for this clone. The V call is TRBV21-1, the J call TRBJ1-2; the table's D gene call, TRBD1, was not cross checked with the DNA. TRBV21-1 is assigned pseudogene status. The length of the CDR3 is 17 residues. The CDR3 reads CASSKELSGQGNYGYTF. CDR3 DNA sequence: TGTGCCAGCAGCAAAGAATTATCGGGACAGGGTAACTATGGCTACACCTTC.